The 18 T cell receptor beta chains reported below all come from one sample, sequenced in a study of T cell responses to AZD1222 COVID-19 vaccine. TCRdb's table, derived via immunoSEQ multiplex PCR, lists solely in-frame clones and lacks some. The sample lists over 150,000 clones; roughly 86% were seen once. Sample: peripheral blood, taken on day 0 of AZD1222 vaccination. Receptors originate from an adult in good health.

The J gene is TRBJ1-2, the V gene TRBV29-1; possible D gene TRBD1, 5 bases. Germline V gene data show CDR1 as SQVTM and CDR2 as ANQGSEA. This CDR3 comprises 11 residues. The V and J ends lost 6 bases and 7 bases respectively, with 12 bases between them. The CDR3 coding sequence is TGCAGCGTGGGACGGAGTTCTGGCTACACCTTC. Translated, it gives CSVGRSSGYTF.

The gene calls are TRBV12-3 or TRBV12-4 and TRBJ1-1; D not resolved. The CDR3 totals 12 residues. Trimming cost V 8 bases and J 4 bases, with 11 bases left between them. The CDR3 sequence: CASPGSRTEAFF. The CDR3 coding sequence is TGTGCCAGCCCGGGCAGTCGCACTGAAGCTTTCTTT.

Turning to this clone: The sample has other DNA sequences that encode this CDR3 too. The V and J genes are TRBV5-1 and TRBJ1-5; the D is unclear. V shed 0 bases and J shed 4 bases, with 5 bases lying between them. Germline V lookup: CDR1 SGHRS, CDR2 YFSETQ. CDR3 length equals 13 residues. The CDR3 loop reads CASSLDGNQPQHF. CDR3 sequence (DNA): TGCGCCAGCAGCTTGGATGGTAATCAGCCCCAGCATTTT. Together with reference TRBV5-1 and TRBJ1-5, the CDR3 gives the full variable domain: KAGVTQTPRYLIKTRGQQVTLSCSPISGHRSVSWYQQTPGQGLQFLFEYFSETQRNKGNFPGRFSGRQFSNSRSEMNVSTLELGDSALYLCASSLDGNQPQHFGDGTRLSIL.

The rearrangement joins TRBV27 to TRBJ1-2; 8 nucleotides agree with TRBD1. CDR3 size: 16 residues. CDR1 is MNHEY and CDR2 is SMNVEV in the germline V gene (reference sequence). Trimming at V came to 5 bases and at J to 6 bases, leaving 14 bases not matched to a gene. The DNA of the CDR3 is TGTGCCAGCAGTCCTCTTCCGGGACAGGCTAGCCATGGCTACACCTTC. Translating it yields CASSPLPGQASHGYTF.

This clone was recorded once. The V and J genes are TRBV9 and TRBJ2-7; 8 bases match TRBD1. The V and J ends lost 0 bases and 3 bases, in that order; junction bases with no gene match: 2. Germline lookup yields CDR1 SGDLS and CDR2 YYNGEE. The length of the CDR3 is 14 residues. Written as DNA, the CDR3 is TGTGCCAGCAGCGTAGGGACAGGGAACTACGAGCAGTACTTC. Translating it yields CASSVGTGNYEQYF.

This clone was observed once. CDR3: CASSSGGSSGNTIYF. The CDR3 bases are TGTGCCAGCAGTTCAGGGGGGAGCTCTGGAAACACCATATATTTT. The chain employs TRBV27 and TRBJ1-3; 7 bases fit TRBD1. This CDR3 has 15 amino acids. V was clipped by 4 bases and J by 0 bases; unmatched bases: 3. Germline values: CDR1 MNHEY, CDR2 SMNVEV (reference sequence).

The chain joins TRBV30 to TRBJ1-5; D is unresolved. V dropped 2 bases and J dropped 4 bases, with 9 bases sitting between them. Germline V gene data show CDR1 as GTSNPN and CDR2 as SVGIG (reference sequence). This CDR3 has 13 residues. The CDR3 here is CAWSMARNQPQHF. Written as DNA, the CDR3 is TGTGCCTGGAGTATGGCAAGGAATCAGCCCCAGCATTTT.

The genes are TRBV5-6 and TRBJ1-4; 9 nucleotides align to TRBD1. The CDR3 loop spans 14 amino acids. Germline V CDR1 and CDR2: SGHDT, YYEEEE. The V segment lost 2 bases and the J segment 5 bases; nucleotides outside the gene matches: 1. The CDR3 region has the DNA TGTGCCAGCAGCTTCGGGACAGGGAATGAAAAACTGTTTTTT. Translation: CASSFGTGNEKLFF.

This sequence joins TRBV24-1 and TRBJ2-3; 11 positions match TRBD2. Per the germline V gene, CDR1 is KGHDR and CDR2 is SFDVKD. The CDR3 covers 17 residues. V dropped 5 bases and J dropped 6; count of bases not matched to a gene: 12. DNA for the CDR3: TGTGCCACCAGTGGAAGACTAGCGGGGTCGGGAACCGATACGCAGTATTTT. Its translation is CATSGRLAGSGTDTQYF.

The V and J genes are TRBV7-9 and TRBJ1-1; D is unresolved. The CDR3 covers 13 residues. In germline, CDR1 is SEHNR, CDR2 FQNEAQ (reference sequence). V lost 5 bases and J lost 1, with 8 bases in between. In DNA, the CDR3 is TGTGCCAGCAGCAGGGAAACGAACACTGAAGCTTTCTTT. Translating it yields CASSRETNTEAFF.

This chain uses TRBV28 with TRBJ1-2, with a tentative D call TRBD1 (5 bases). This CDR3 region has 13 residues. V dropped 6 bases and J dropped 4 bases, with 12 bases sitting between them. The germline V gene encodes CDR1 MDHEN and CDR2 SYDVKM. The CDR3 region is CASSVGEAYGYTF. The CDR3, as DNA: TGTGCCAGCAGCGTAGGGGAGGCCTATGGCTACACCTTC.

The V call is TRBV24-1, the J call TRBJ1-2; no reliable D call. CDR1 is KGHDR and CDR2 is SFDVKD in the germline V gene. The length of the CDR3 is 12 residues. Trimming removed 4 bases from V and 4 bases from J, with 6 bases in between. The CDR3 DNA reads TGTGCCACCAGTGACTCCTTCTATGGCTACACCTTC. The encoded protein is CATSDSFYGYTF.

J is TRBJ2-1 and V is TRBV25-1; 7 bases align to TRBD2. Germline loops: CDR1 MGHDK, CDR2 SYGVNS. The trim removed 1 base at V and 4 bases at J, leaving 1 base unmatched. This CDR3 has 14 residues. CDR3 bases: TGTGCCAGCAGTGAATCTAGCGGTTACAATGAGCAGTTCTTC. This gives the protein CASSESSGYNEQFF.

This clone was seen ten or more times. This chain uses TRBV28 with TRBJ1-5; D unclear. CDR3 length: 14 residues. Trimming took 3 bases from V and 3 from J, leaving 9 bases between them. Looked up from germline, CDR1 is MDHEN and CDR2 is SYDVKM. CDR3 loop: CASSLADVNQPQHF. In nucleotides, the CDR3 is TGTGCCAGCAGTTTGGCAGATGTCAATCAGCCCCAGCATTTT.

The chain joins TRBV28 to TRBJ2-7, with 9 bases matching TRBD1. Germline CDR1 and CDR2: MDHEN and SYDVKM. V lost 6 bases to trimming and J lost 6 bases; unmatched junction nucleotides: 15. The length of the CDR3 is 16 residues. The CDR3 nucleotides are TGTGCCAGCAGCCTAGGGGGACAGGGCCTTTTCGGCGAGCAGTACTTC. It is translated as CASSLGGQGLFGEQYF.

The CDR3 DNA follows: TGTGCCAGCAGTTTAGGGCGGCGGGGACAGCCCCAGCATTTT. It translates to CASSLGRRGQPQHF. This chain joins TRBV28 and TRBJ1-5; unclear D gene. This CDR3 comprises 14 residues. Germline loops: CDR1 MDHEN, CDR2 SYDVKM. Trimming took 2 bases from V and 7 from J, leaving 12 bases between them.

The CDR3 protein is CASSDSKEGGGADTQYF. CDR3 bases: TGTGCCAGCAGTGACTCGAAGGAGGGCGGGGGGGCAGATACGCAGTATTTT. The rearrangement joins TRBV6-4 to TRBJ2-3, with TRBD2 matching 9 bases. CDR3 length: 17 amino acids. After removal of 0 bases from V and 4 bases from J, the junction contained 8 bases not matched to a gene. CDR1 is MRHNA and CDR2 is SNTAGT in the germline V gene.

CDR3 DNA sequence: TGTGCCAGCAGCTTGGGGAGGGAAGCGTCCTACGAGCAGTACTTC. It specifies CASSLGREASYEQYF. V usage is TRBV5-4 and J usage is TRBJ2-7, with D possibly being TRBD2 (6 bases). Germline assignment: CDR1 SGHNT and CDR2 YYREEE (reference sequence). Trimming took 0 bases from V and 1 from J, leaving 11 bases between them. The CDR3 covers 15 residues.